This TCR beta chain was captured by sequencing in a study of blood T cell repertoires in COVID-19. After removal of 7 bases from V and 0 bases from J, the junction contained 3 bases not matched to a gene. From germline, CDR1 is MNHEY and CDR2 SVGAGI. The CDR3 sequence is 15 residues long. This clone occurred a few times. Profiling relied on immunoSEQ multiplex PCR, and the TCRdb table lists in-frame clones only, not all of them. The repertoire includes a few hundred thousand clones, approximately 85% of them detected once, and approximately 2% sits in the top ten. The chain recombines TRBV6-5 with TRBJ1-5, with 10 positions matching TRBD1. The sequence derives from a woman aged 45-65 years who had recovered from COVID-19. Source material: PBMCs or T cells enriched from blood (not recorded which). CDR3 sequence reads: CASKRQGASNQPQHF. CDR3 nucleotide sequence: TGTGCCAGCAAACGACAGGGGGCTAGCAATCAGCCCCAGCATTTT.